A selection of T cell receptor beta chains follows, all from one sample in a study of blood T cell repertoires in COVID-19. Produced via immunoSEQ multiplex PCR; TCRdb's table is partial and in-frame only. This table has fewer than 300,000 clones, 80% to 90% appearing once. Sequences were obtained from peripheral blood. The receptors were gathered from a woman aged 50 to 60 with acute or convalescent COVID-19. CDR3s include the opening cysteine and the closing phenylalanine or tryptophan. A D gene is named only where the DNA matches it firmly. Size values are once, few and many counts, or a class for expanded clones, and some rows have none.

clone size,D gene,J gene,V gene,CDR3 protein,CDR3 DNA
NA,NA,TRBJ1-2,TRBV29-1,CSVAVSGGYTF,TGCAGCGTTGCCGTCTCGGGTGGCTACACCTTC
NA,NA,TRBJ2-2,TRBV25-1,CASSKSTGTGELFF,TGTGCCAGCAGTAAATCGACTGGGACCGGGGAGCTGTTTTTT
NA,NA,TRBJ1-1,TRBV5-5,CASSWTVVNTEAFF,TGTGCCAGCAGCTGGACAGTTGTGAACACTGAAGCTTTCTTT
NA,NA,TRBJ2-3,TRBV15,CATSRLSWRDTQYF,TGTGCCACCAGCCGACTGTCATGGAGGGATACGCAGTATTTT
NA,TRBD1,TRBJ1-2,TRBV19,CASSNNGQGEGYGYTF,TGTGCCAGTAGTAACAACGGACAGGGGGAGGGCTATGGCTACACCTTC
NA,TRBD1,TRBJ1-1,TRBV6-5,CASRRDRGKAEAFF,TGTGCCAGCAGGCGGGACAGGGGGAAAGCTGAAGCTTTCTTT
NA,NA,TRBJ2-4,TRBV11-1,CASSLDLAKNIQYF,TGTGCCAGCAGCTTAGATCTAGCCAAAAACATTCAGTACTTC
NA,NA,TRBJ1-1,TRBV30,CAWSFLGRDTEAFF,TGTGCCTGGAGTTTCCTAGGCAGGGACACTGAAGCTTTCTTT
NA,NA,TRBJ1-1,TRBV12-3/TRBV12-4,CASSLVRASEAFF,TGTGCCAGCAGTTTAGTCAGAGCGTCTGAAGCTTTCTTT
NA,TRBD2,TRBJ2-4,TRBV5-1,CASSLVAGGDGKNIQYF,TGCGCCAGCAGCTTGGTAGCGGGAGGGGACGGCAAAAACATTCAGTACTTC
NA,TRBD1,TRBJ1-2,TRBV3-1/TRBV3-2,CASSQDLGTGFFGGYGYTF,TGTGCCAGCAGCCAAGATCTAGGGACAGGGTTTTTTGGGGGCTATGGCTACACCTTC
few,TRBD1,TRBJ1-5,TRBV28,CASSPRMNRGHYQPQHF,TGTGCCAGCAGCCCACGCATGAACAGGGGGCACTATCAGCCCCAGCATTTT
once,TRBD1,TRBJ2-7,TRBV28,CASSDGQGRPYEQYF,TGTGCCAGCAGTGACGGACAGGGGAGGCCCTACGAGCAGTACTTC